This T cell receptor (beta chain) was obtained from a study of blood T cells in healthy people across ages. Germline V gives CDR1 MNHEY, CDR2 SVGAGI. CDR3 length equals 15 residues. V lost 4 bases to trimming and J lost 4 bases; unmatched junction nucleotides: 8. The authors ran a second PCR of roughly 6 to 12 cycles using a sample-barcoded 5' primer and a J-beta primer mix. One entry per CDR3 protein results from TCRdb running MiXCR on the 5' RACE reads. The data contain roughly 720,000 distinct CDR3 sequences, 53% of them seen just once; the ten biggest clones take up around 41%. The study drew donors from healthy Caucasian individuals in Russia aged about 6 to 90. Peripheral blood was drawn, around 9.5 milliliters per donor. Regarding the study as a whole: Age advanced and TCR beta diversity per million T cells fell, roughly linearly. A strong correlation was found between TCR beta diversity and the percentage of naive T cells.

This clonotype was seen a few times. No antigen is known for it. Material: blood. The rearrangement joins TRBV6-5 to TRBJ2-7; 9 nucleotides match TRBD1. The sequence derives from a man older than 75 in good health. CDR3 coding DNA: TGTGCCAGCAGTTCGCCGGGACAGGGTACTTACGAGCAGTACTTC. This codes for CASSSPGQGTYEQYF.